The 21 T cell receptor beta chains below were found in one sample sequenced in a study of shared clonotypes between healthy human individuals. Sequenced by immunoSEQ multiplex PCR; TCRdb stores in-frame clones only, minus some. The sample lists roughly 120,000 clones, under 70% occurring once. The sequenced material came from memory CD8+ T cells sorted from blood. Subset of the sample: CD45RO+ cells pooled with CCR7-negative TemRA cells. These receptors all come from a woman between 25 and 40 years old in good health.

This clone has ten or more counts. The CDR3 here is CASSGGTAYGYTF. CDR3 in DNA: TGTGCCAGCAGTGGAGGGACAGCCTATGGCTACACCTTC. This chain connects TRBV27 to TRBJ1-2; 7 nucleotides agree with TRBD1. Germline-derived CDR1 and CDR2 are MNHEY and SMNVEV (reference sequence). The V and J ends lost 5 bases and 4 bases, in that order; junction bases with no gene match: 4. The CDR3 runs 13 residues.

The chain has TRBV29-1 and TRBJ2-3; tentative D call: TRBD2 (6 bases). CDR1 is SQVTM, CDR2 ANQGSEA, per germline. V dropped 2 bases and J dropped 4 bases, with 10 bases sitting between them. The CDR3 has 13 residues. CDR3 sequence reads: CSVESGGADTQYF. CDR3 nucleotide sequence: TGCAGCGTTGAATCCGGGGGTGCAGATACGCAGTATTTT.

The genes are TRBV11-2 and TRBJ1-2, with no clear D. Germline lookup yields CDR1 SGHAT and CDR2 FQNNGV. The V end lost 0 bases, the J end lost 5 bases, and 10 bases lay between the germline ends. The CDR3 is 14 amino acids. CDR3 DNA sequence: TGTGCCAGCAGCTTAGATTCCTCAGCGTATGGCTACACCTTC. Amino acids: CASSLDSSAYGYTF.

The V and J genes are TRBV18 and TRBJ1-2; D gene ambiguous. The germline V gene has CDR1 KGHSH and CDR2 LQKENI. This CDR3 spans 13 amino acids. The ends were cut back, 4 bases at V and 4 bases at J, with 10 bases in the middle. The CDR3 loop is CASSHGGFYGYTF. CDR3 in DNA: TGTGCCAGCTCACATGGCGGGTTCTATGGCTACACCTTC.

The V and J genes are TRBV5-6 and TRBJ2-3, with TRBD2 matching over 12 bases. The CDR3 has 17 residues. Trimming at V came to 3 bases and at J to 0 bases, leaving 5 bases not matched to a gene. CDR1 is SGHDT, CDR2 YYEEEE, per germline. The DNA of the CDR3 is TGTGCCAGCAGCTCGTACGGACTAGCGGGGAGCACAGATACGCAGTATTTT. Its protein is CASSSYGLAGSTDTQYF.

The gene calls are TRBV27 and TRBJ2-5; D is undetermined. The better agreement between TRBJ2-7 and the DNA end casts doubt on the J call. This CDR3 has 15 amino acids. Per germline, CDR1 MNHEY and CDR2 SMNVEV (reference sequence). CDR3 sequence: CASSTSVSWAYEQYF. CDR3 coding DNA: TGTGCCAGCAGTACCTCGGTCAGTTGGGCCTACGAGCAGTACTTC.

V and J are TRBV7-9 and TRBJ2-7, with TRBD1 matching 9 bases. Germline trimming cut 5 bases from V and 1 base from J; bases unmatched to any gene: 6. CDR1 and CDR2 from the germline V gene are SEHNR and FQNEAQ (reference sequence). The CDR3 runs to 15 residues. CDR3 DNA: TGTGCCAGCAGCCCCGGGACAGGGTGTTCCTACGAGCAGTACTTC. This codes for CASSPGTGCSYEQYF. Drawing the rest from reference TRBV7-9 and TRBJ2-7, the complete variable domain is DTGVSQNPRHKITKRGQNVTFRCDPISEHNRLYWYRQTLGQGPEFLTYFQNEAQLEKSRLLSDRFSAERPKGSFSTLEIQRTEQGDSAMYLCASSPGTGCSYEQYFGPGTRLTVT.

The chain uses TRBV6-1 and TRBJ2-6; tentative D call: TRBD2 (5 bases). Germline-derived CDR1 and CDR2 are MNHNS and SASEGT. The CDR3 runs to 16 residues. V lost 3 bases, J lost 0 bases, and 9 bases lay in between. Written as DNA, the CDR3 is TGTGCCAGCAGTGACAGCGGCGGCTCTGGGGCCAACGTCCTGACTTTC. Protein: CASSDSGGSGANVLTF.

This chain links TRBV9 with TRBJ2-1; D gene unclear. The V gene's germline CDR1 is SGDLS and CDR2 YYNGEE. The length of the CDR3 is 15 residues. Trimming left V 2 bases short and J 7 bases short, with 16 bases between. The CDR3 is CASSVSPSLGNEQFF. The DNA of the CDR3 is TGTGCCAGCAGCGTCTCACCGTCACTTGGTAATGAGCAGTTCTTC.

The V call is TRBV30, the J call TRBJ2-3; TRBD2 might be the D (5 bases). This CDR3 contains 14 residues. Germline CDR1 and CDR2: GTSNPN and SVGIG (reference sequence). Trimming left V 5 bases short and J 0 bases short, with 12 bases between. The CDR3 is CAWSKGGSTDTQYF. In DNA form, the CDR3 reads TGTGCCTGGTCCAAGGGCGGGAGCACAGATACGCAGTATTTT.

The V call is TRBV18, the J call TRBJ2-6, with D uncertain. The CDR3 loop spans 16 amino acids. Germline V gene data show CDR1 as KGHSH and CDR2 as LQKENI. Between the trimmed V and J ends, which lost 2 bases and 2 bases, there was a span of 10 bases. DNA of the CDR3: TGTGCCAGCTCACCAATTTTGCCCCCTGGGGCCAACGTCCTGACTTTC. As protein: CASSPILPPGANVLTF.

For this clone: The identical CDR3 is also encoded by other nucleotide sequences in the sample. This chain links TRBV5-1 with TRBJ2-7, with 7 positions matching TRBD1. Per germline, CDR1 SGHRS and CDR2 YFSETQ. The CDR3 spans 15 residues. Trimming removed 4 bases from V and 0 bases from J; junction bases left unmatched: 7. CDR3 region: CASSDRTGSSYEQYF. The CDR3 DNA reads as TGCGCCAGCAGCGATCGGACAGGCAGCTCCTACGAGCAGTACTTC. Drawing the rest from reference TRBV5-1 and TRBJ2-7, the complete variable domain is KAGVTQTPRYLIKTRGQQVTLSCSPISGHRSVSWYQQTPGQGLQFLFEYFSETQRNKGNFPGRFSGRQFSNSRSEMNVSTLELGDSALYLCASSDRTGSSYEQYFGPGTRLTVT.

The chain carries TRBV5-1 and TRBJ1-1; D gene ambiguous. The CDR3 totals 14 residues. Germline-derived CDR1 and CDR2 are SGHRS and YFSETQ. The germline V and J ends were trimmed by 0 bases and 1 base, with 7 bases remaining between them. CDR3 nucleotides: TGCGCCAGCAGCTTGGCCGGGTCGAACACTGAAGCTTTCTTT. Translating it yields CASSLAGSNTEAFF.

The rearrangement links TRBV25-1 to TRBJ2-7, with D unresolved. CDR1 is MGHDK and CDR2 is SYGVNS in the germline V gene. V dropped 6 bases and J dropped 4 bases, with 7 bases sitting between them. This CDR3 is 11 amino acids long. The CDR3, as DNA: TGTGCCAGCAGAACCTTATACGAGCAGTACTTC. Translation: CASRTLYEQYF.

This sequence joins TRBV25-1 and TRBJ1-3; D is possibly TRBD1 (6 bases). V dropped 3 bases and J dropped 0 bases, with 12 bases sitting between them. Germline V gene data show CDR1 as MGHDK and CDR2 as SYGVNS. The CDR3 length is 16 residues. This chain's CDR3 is CASSDNTGISGNTIYF. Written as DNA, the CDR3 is TGTGCCAGCAGTGATAACACAGGGATCTCTGGAAACACCATATATTTT.

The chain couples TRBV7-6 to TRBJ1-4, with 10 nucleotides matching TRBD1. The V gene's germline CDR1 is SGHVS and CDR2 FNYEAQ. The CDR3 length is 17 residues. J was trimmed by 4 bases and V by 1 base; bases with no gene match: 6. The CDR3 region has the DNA TGTGCCAGCAGCTTAGTAGGGACAGGGGCCCATAATGAAAAACTGTTTTTT. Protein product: CASSLVGTGAHNEKLFF.

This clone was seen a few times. CDR3: CASSQDGLADYNEQFF. The DNA of the CDR3 is TGCGCCAGCAGCCAGGACGGACTAGCGGACTACAATGAGCAGTTCTTC. J is TRBJ2-1 and V is TRBV4-1, with 10 bases matching TRBD2. CDR1 and CDR2 from the germline V gene are MGHRA and YSYEKL. The V gene end was trimmed by 3 bases and the J gene end by 3 bases; junction bases not matched to a gene: 5. This CDR3 spans 16 amino acids.

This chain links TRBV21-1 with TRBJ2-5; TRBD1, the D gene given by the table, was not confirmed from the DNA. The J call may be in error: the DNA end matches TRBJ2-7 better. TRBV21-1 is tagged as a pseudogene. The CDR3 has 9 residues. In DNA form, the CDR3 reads TGTGCCTCGTGGGGCGAGCAGTACTTC. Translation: CASWGEQYF.

CDR3 region: CASRRGDYGYTF. The CDR3 DNA follows: TGTGCCAGTCGAAGGGGGGACTATGGCTACACCTTC. The rearrangement links TRBV19 to TRBJ1-2; D possibly corresponds to TRBD1 (6 bases). CDR1 and CDR2 (germline): LNHDA, SQIVND (reference sequence). V lost 8 bases and J lost 3, with 10 bases in between. The CDR3 sequence is 12 residues long.

CDR3: CASHGYEQYF. DNA of the CDR3: TGTGCCAGCCACGGGTACGAGCAGTACTTC. The V gene is TRBV2, the J gene TRBJ2-7; no clear D. Germline assignment: CDR1 SNHLY and CDR2 FYNNEI. The CDR3 consists of 10 residues. Trimming removed 8 bases at V and 4 bases at J, with 6 bases between.

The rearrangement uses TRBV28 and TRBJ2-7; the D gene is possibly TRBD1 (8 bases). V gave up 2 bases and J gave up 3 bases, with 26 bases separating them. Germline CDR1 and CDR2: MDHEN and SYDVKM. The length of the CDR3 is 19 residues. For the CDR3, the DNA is TGTGCCAGCAGTTTAACCCTTGACCACAGGGGGGGGGCGAACTACGAGCAGTACTTC. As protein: CASSLTLDHRGGANYEQYF.